This T cell receptor (beta chain) was observed in a study of shared clonotypes between healthy human individuals. On the study more broadly: Each donor had three CD4 naive, three CD4 memory, two CD8 naive and one CD8 memory plate. General study findings and limits: Donor scarcity curtailed the genetic and exposure-history diversity represented herein. Sequencing depth was expected to influence donor clonotype sharing. Naive CD4 clonotypes were shared across a few donors at 5% to 6%.

Worth noting for this clone: Its antigen is currently unknown.

With V trimmed by 5 bases and J by 9 bases, 19 bases remained unmatched. This CDR3 has 19 residues. CDR1 is MDHEN and CDR2 is SYDVKM in the germline V gene. Produced via immunoSEQ multiplex PCR; TCRdb's table is partial and in-frame only. The table lists around 510,000 clones, about 96% of them singletons, with approximately 0.067% in the top ten. The sequencing input was naive CD4+ T cells sorted from blood. As to subset: CD45RA+ positively selected. The receptor was derived from a woman aged 25 to 39 in good health. The rearrangement joins TRBV28 to TRBJ2-1, with 13 bases that match TRBD2. CDR3 in DNA: TGTGCCAGCAGTCCGCTTATCGGAACCGGGACTAGCGGGATAGGTGAGCAGTTCTTC. It specifies CASSPLIGTGTSGIGEQFF.